This TCR beta chain comes out of a study of blood T cell repertoires in COVID-19. Study context: COVID-19 samples collected from the United States, Italy and Spain covered acute and convalescent phases. Sources were T cells, B-cell-depleted T cells, or PBMCs; the material itself was cDNA or gDNA.

The J segment lost 2 bases and the V segment lost 0 bases, leaving 5 bases of the junction unmatched. This CDR3 spans 15 amino acids. Germline CDR1 GTSNPN, CDR2 SVGIG (reference sequence). As handled by the study authors: Cell counts per sample came from amplifying reference gene primers. Assay used: immunoSEQ multiplex PCR; TCRdb lists only in-frame clones, some missing. The D gene and trimming were derived from the DNA, and the V and J assignments and clone size from that table. The sample has about 76,000 clones; 82% are singletons. The rearrangement uses TRBV30 and TRBJ2-7, with TRBD1 matching 9 bases. The sequenced sample was peripheral blood. This sequence was found in a human donor in a cohort sampled during active COVID-19. The CDR3 loop is CAWSVRRQGAYEQYF. Here the CDR3 DNA reads TGTGCCTGGAGTGTACGACGACAGGGGGCCTACGAGCAGTACTTC.